This entry concerns a single T cell receptor (beta chain). As yet, its antigen is unknown. Produced via immunoSEQ multiplex PCR; TCRdb's table is partial and in-frame only. This repertoire shows 450,000 to 700,000 clones, about 95% found once; its top ten account for 0.11%. The CDR3 runs 16 residues. The germline V gene has CDR1 MDHEN and CDR2 SYDVKM. V lost 5 bases and J lost 0; bases outside the gene matches: 3. This sample is part of a study of shared clonotypes between healthy human individuals. Study conclusions and caveats: The naive CD4 repertoires of several donors were compared, and approximately 5% of clonotypes were shared.

CD8 cells classed as naive were CD45RO-negative and positively selected for CCR7, excluding terminally differentiated effector memory CD45RA+ cells. The receptor was derived from a woman aged 25 to 39 in good health. What was sequenced was naive CD8+ T cells sorted from blood. The V gene is TRBV28, the J gene TRBJ2-5, with 13 bases aligning to TRBD2. The CDR3 is CASSRGLAGDQETQYF. The CDR3, as DNA: TGTGCCAGCAGTCGAGGACTAGCGGGAGACCAAGAGACCCAGTACTTC.